The rows below give T cell receptor beta chains drawn from one sample of a study of T cell responses to AZD1222 COVID-19 vaccine. Some clones are missing from TCRdb's copy, which holds only in-frame ones; the method was immunoSEQ multiplex PCR. This sample has some 50,000 clones; around 85% occur once, and the top ten carry roughly 17%. The sequences come from peripheral blood, collected on day 0 of AZD1222 vaccination. The receptors here all came from an adult in good health. Both conserved end residues are part of each CDR3. A D gene is named only where the DNA matches it firmly. Expanded clones are given a class, and other clones once, few, many or no size at all.

d_call	v_call	j_call	clone_size	cdr3_nt	cdr3_aa
TRBD2	TRBV24-1	TRBJ2-2	medium-sized	TGTGCCACCAGTGATCGGACTAGCGGGATTGGAGTCACCGGGGAGCTGTTTTTT	CATSDRTSGIGVTGELFF
NA	TRBV28	TRBJ1-2	NA	TGTGCCAGCAGTTTAGTCGGGGACTATGGCTACACCTTC	CASSLVGDYGYTF
NA	TRBV6-1	TRBJ1-2	NA	TGTGCCAGCAGTGAAGCGGTGACTAACAATGGCTACACCTTC	CASSEAVTNNGYTF
TRBD1	TRBV29-1	TRBJ1-2	NA	TGCAGCGTACTGATTCAAACAGGGGGCATATACACCTTC	CSVLIQTGGIYTF
NA	TRBV7-6	TRBJ1-1	NA	TGTGCCAGCATCGCGGAGTCTGAAGCTTTCTTT	CASIAESEAFF
TRBD1	TRBV28	TRBJ1-1	NA	TGTGCCAGCAGCCTTGGACAGGCCCTTGAAGCTTTCTTT	CASSLGQALEAFF
NA	TRBV5-1	TRBJ2-2	NA	TGCGCCAGCACGGCCAACCTGGGGACCGGGGAGCTGTTTTTT	CASTANLGTGELFF
NA	TRBV19	TRBJ1-2	NA	TGTGCCAGTAGTATACCGCACGCCCGCGGCTACACCTTC	CASSIPHARGYTF
NA	TRBV7-8	TRBJ2-1	NA	TGTGCCAGCAGCTTGAAACTAGGGACTTTCCCCAACAATGAGCAGTTCTTC	CASSLKLGTFPNNEQFF
NA	TRBV7-3	TRBJ1-1	NA	TGTGCCAGCAGCCCCAGCACAGGGATGAACACTGAAGCTTTCTTT	CASSPSTGMNTEAFF
NA	TRBV19	TRBJ2-1	NA	TGTGCCAGTAGTAGGTTGATAAGCTCCTACAATGAGCAGTTCTTC	CASSRLISSYNEQFF
TRBD2	TRBV11-3	TRBJ2-7	once	TGTGCCAGCAGCCCCCTTCAGAAGCGGGAGGGATCTCTACGAGGGTACTTC	CASSPLQKREGSLRGYF
TRBD2	TRBV11-2	TRBJ2-7	few	TGTGCCAGCAGCTTAGCATCTAGCGGGAGTATCTACGAGCAGTACTTC	CASSLASSGSIYEQYF
TRBD1	TRBV3-1/TRBV3-2	TRBJ2-1	NA	TGTGCCAGCAGCCGTTTCCGAGGACAGGGACGGGGTGAGCAGTTCTTC	CASSRFRGQGRGEQFF
NA	TRBV7-2	TRBJ1-1	NA	TGTGCCAGCAGGGTTTCGGGACACACTGAAGCTTTCTTT	CASRVSGHTEAFF
TRBD1	TRBV7-9	TRBJ1-5	once	TGTGCCGGAGACGATGGACAGGGTAATCAGCCCCAGCATTTT	CAGDDGQGNQPQHF
NA	TRBV3-1/TRBV3-2	TRBJ1-5	NA	TGTGCCAGCAGCTCCCGGAATAGCAATCAGCCCCAGCATTTT	CASSSRNSNQPQHF
NA	TRBV2	TRBJ1-2	NA	TGTGCCAGCAGTGAAGGCAGGAGTGGCTATGGCTACACCTTC	CASSEGRSGYGYTF
NA	TRBV28	TRBJ1-1	NA	TGTGCCAGCAGTTTATGGAACACGCGGATGCCTGAAGCTTTCTTT	CASSLWNTRMPEAFF
TRBD1	TRBV9	TRBJ1-4	NA	TGTGCCAGCAGCACTGGGACAGCAACTAATGAAAAACTGTTTTTT	CASSTGTATNEKLFF
TRBD1	TRBV27	TRBJ1-2	NA	TGTGCCAGCAGGACGGGACAGTTTAACTATGGCTACACCTTC	CASRTGQFNYGYTF
TRBD1	TRBV10-1	TRBJ2-7	NA	TGCGCCAGCCCGGGACAGAGGGGTTGGTGGGTCTACGAGCAGTACTTC	CASPGQRGWWVYEQYF